The 13 T cell receptor beta chains given below trace back to one sample, sequenced in a study of T cells in Graves' hyperthyroidism and ophthalmopathy. Amplified TCR beta CDR3 regions came from RNA transcripts. Initially, a first-round RT-PCR of the TCR CDR3 employed the HTBI primer set. MiXCR, run by TCRdb on the multiplex PCR reads, gives a single entry per CDR3 protein. The table has under 250,000 distinct CDR3 sequences, 17% seen once. The specimen sequenced was blood. The receptor set was obtained from a man aged 45-65 years with Graves' hyperthyroidism.

This clonotype was counted between two and nine times. The V call is TRBV2, the J call TRBJ2-1, with D perhaps matching TRBD1 (6 bases). Looked up from germline, CDR1 is SNHLY and CDR2 is FYNNEI. This CDR3 contains 14 residues. The germline V and J ends were trimmed by 9 bases and 4 bases, with 16 bases remaining between them. The CDR3 here is CARHSGVSYNEQFF. The CDR3 DNA follows: TGTGCCAGACATTCAGGGGTCTCGTACAATGAGCAGTTCTTC.

This clonotype has ten or more counts. The chain has TRBV28 and TRBJ2-1, with 9 bases that match TRBD2. This CDR3 is 14 amino acids long. Germline CDR1 MDHEN, CDR2 SYDVKM. After removal of 7 bases from V and 3 bases from J, the junction contained 4 bases not matched to a gene. The CDR3 DNA follows: TGTGCCAGCAATATAGCGGGAGTCTACAATGAGCAGTTCTTC. It is translated as CASNIAGVYNEQFF.

This clonotype was seen ten or more times. This chain joins TRBV6-1 and TRBJ2-5, with 12 bases that match TRBD2. This CDR3 has 15 residues. The V gene's germline CDR1 is MNHNS and CDR2 SASEGT. V was pared by 6 bases and J by 5 bases, with 7 bases of the junction left unmatched. The CDR3: CASRPTSGSWETQYF. CDR3 sequence (DNA): TGTGCCAGCAGACCGACTAGCGGGAGTTGGGAGACCCAGTACTTC.

With regard to this clonotype: At one of its ends the junction is not consistent with the germline gene, which may arise from a read error. The J gene is TRBJ1-5, the V gene TRBV6-2 or TRBV6-3, with D possibly TRBD1 on 6 matching bases. The length of the CDR3 is 14 residues. Germline CDR1 MNHEY, CDR2 SVGEGT. The CDR3 is CASRNRDSGQPRHF. The CDR3 DNA reads TGTGCCAGCAGAAACAGGGATTCAGGTCAGCCCCGGCATTTT.

The chain combines TRBV2 with TRBJ1-1, with D uncertain. Germline CDR1 is SNHLY and CDR2 is FYNNEI. V lost 4 bases to trimming and J lost 6 bases, with 9 bases between them. The CDR3 covers 12 residues. The CDR3, as DNA: TGTGCCAGCAGTGGGATGGGTCCTGAAGCTTTCTTT. Translation gives CASSGMGPEAFF.

This clonotype was found many times. The V call is TRBV7-3, the J call TRBJ2-5; D is undetermined. The CDR3 is 13 residues long. Germline-derived CDR1 and CDR2 are SGHTA and FQGTGA. Trimming left V 0 bases short and J 1 base short, with 3 bases between. This chain's CDR3 is CASSLTFQETQYF. In DNA form, the CDR3 reads TGTGCCAGCAGCTTAACGTTCCAAGAGACCCAGTACTTC.

The sample holds many counts of this clonotype. This chain uses TRBV2 with TRBJ1-1; D is unclear. Germline CDR1 SNHLY, CDR2 FYNNEI. The germline V and J ends were trimmed by 3 bases and 6 bases, with 11 bases remaining between them. CDR3 size: 13 residues. This CDR3 reads CASSDLQPAEAFF. The CDR3 DNA is TGTGCCAGCAGTGACCTCCAGCCCGCTGAAGCTTTCTTT.

This clonotype was seen at least ten times. This chain links TRBV30 with TRBJ2-7; D remains ambiguous. CDR1 GTSNPN and CDR2 SVGIG come from the germline V gene (reference sequence). V was trimmed by 0 bases and J by 6 bases, leaving 12 bases between them. CDR3 length: 13 residues. This CDR3 reads CAWSVGRAFEQYF. CDR3 sequence (DNA): TGTGCCTGGAGTGTAGGCCGGGCTTTCGAGCAGTACTTC.

In its sample, this clonotype was seen a few times. The chain combines TRBV6-1 with TRBJ1-5; the match to TRBD1 covers 10 bases. Losses at the gene ends were 6 bases for V and 3 bases for J; bases not matched to a gene: 5. The CDR3 sequence is 15 residues long. Germline CDR1 MNHNS, CDR2 SASEGT. The CDR3 protein is CASRTGGAYNQPQHF. For the CDR3, the DNA is TGTGCCAGCAGGACAGGGGGCGCGTACAATCAGCCCCAGCATTTT.

Ten or more counts support this clonotype. The chain joins TRBV7-9 to TRBJ1-1, with D unresolved. The CDR3 consists of 12 residues. Trimming took 4 bases from V and 4 from J, leaving 7 bases between them. Germline-derived CDR1 and CDR2 are SEHNR and FQNEAQ (reference sequence). The CDR3 sequence is CASSYVGTEAFF. CDR3 bases: TGTGCCAGCAGCTACGTAGGCACTGAAGCTTTCTTT.

This clonotype turned up a few times. This sequence joins TRBV12-3 or TRBV12-4 and TRBJ2-1; perhaps D is TRBD1 or TRBD2 (6 bases each). V was pared by 5 bases and J by 15 bases, with 23 bases between. The CDR3 covers 14 residues. DNA for the CDR3: TGTGCCAGCAGTACGGAGGGGGGTTTAACCGAGTTGTTCTTC. Translated: CASSTEGGLTELFF.

This clonotype was found many times. This rearrangement joins TRBV18 to TRBJ2-7; D may be TRBD1 (5 bases). This CDR3 has 11 residues. The germline V and J ends were trimmed by 8 bases and 3 bases, with 8 bases remaining between them. Germline V lookup: CDR1 KGHSH, CDR2 LQKENI. The CDR3 nucleotides read TGTGCCAGCGCCGACAGCTACGAGCAGTACTTC. Encoded protein: CASADSYEQYF.

A note on this clonotype: One end of the junction fails to match germline, which may point to a read error. The rearrangement joins TRBV9 to TRBJ2-6; D uncertain. CDR1 and CDR2 (germline): SGDLS, YYNGEE. The CDR3 totals 14 residues. The CDR3 spells CASGVDSGANVLTF. The CDR3 nucleotides read TGTGCCAGCGGCGTAGATTCTGGGGCCAACGTCCTGACTTTC.